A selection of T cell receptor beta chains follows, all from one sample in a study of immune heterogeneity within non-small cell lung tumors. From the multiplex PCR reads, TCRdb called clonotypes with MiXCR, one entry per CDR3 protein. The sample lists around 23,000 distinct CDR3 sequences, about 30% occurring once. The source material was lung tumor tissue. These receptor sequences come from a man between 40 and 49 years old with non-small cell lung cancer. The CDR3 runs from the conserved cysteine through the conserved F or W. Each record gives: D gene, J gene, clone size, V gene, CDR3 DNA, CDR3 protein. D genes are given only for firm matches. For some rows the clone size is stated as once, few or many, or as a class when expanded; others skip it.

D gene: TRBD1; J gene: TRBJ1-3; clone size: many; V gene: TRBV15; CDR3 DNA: TGTGCCACCAGCAGAGCAGGGGGCAACTCTGGAAACACCATATATTTT; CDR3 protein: CATSRAGGNSGNTIYF
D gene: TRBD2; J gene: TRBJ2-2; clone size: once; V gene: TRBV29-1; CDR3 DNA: TGCAGCGTTGAAGATCCCGCGGGAGACTGGGCCGGGGAGCTGTTTTTT; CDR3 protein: CSVEDPAGDWAGELFF
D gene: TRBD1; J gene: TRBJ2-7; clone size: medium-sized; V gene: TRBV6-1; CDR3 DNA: TGTGCCAGCAATAGGGACAGGGGGACTGGGGAGCAGTACTTC; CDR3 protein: CASNRDRGTGEQYF
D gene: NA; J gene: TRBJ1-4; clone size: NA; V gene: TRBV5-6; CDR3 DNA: TGTGCCAGCAGCTTGGGGAGTCTTGCTAATGAAAAACTGTTTTTT; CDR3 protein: CASSLGSLANEKLFF
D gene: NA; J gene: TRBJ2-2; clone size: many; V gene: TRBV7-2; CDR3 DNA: TGTGCCAGCAGCCCTGAGGTGACCGGGGAGCTGTTTTTT; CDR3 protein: CASSPEVTGELFF
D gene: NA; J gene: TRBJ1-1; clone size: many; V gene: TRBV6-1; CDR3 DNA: TGTGCCAGCAGTTCGGGGACCACTCAGGGGACTGAAGCTTTCTTT; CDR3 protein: CASSSGTTQGTEAFF
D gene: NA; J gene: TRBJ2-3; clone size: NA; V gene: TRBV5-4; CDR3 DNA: TGTGCCAGCAGCCTAAAGGGGGGCACAGATACGCAGTATTTT; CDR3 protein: CASSLKGGTDTQYF
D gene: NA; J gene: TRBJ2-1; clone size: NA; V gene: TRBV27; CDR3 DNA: TGTGCCAGCAGTTTGCCCTATCGCATAGGGGAGAACAATGAGCAGTTCTTC; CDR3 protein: CASSLPYRIGENNEQFF
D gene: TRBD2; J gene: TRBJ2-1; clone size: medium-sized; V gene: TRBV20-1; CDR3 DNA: TGCAGTGCTAAACGACCGGGACTAGCGGGAGTTGTTGAGCAGTTCTTC; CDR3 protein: CSAKRPGLAGVVEQFF
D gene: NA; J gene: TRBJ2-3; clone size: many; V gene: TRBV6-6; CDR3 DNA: TGTGCCAGCAGTTACCGGCCGGGCCCAGATACGCAGTATTTT; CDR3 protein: CASSYRPGPDTQYF
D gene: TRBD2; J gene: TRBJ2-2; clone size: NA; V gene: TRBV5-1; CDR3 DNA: TGCGCCACCTCCTTAGCGGGAGGGCCCCGTAAAGGGGAGCTGTTTTTT; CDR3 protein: CATSLAGGPRKGELFF
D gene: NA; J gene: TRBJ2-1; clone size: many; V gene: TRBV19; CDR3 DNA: TGTGCCAGTAGTATTTACTCCAACAATGAGCAGTTCTTC; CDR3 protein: CASSIYSNNEQFF
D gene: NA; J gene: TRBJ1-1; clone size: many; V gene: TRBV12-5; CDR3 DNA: TGTGCTAGTGTTCTTGGGAACACTGAAGCTTTCTTT; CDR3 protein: CASVLGNTEAFF
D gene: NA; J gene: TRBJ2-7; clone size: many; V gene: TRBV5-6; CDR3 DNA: TGTGCCAGCAGCTCGAATTATAGGGATTACGAGCAGTACTTC; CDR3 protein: CASSSNYRDYEQYF
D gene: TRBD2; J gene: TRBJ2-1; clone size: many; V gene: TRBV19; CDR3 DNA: TGTGCCAGTAGTATACTAGCGGCCTCCTACAATGAGCAGTTCTTC; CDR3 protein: CASSILAASYNEQFF
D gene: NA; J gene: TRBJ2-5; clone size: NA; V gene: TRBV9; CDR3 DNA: TGTGCCAGCAGCGTAGGACCCCAAGGGGAGACCCAGTACTTC; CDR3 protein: CASSVGPQGETQYF
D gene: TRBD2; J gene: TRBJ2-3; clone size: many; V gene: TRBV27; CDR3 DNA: TGTGCCAGCAGTTCTCCGGGACTAGCGGGAGGCTATACGCAGTATTTT; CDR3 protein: CASSSPGLAGGYTQYF
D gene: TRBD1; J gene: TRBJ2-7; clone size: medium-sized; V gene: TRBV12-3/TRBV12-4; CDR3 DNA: TGTGCCAGCAGTTTCGGACAGGGGTACGAGCAGTACTTC; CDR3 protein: CASSFGQGYEQYF
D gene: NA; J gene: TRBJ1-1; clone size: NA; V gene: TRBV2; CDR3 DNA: TGTGCCAGCAGCGGACAGAGCAACACTGAAGCTTTCTTT; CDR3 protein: CASSGQSNTEAFF
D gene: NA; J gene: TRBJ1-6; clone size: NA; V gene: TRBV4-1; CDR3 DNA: TGCGCCAGCAGCCAAGTCGGAGAGAATTCACCCCTCCACTTT; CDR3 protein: CASSQVGENSPLHF
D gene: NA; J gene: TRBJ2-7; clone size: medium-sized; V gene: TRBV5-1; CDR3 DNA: TGCGCCAGCAGCTTCGGGTCGGGCTACGAGCAGTACTTC; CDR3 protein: CASSFGSGYEQYF
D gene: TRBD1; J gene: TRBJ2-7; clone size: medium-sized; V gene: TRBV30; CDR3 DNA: TGTGCCTGGAGTGTCCTGACAGGACAGGGAGGATGGTACGAGCAGTACTTC; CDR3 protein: CAWSVLTGQGGWYEQYF
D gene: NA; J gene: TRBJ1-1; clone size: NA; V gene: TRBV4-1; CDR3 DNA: TGCGCCAGCAGCCAACAGGGATACACTGAAGCTTTCTTT; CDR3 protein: CASSQQGYTEAFF
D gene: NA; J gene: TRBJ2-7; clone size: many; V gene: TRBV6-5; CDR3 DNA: TGTGCCAGCAGTTACTTACAGGGGACTAGCTCCTACGAGCAGTACTTC; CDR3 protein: CASSYLQGTSSYEQYF
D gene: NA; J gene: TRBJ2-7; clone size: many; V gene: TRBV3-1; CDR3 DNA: TGTGCCAGCAGCCAAGATGTCGGGGGAGGGGGCTACGAGCAGTACTTC; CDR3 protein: CASSQDVGGGGYEQYF
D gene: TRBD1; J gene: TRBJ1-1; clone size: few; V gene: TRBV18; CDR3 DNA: TGTGCCAGCTCACCTAACAGGGGGAACACTGAAGCTTTCTTT; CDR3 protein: CASSPNRGNTEAFF
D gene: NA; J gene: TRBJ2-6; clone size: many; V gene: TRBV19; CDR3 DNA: TGTGCCAGTAGTCCCCAGCCTTACTCTGGGGCCAACGTCCTGACTTTC; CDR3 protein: CASSPQPYSGANVLTF
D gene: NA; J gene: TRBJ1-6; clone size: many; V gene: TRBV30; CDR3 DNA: TGTGCCTGGAGTGTTGGCGCAGGGATAAATTCACCCCTCCACTTT; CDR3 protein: CAWSVGAGINSPLHF
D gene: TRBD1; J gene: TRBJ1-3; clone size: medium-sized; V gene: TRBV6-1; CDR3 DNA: TGTGCCAGCAGTAGTGTCGGCGGGACAGGGGCTGGAAACACCATATATTTT; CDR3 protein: CASSSVGGTGAGNTIYF
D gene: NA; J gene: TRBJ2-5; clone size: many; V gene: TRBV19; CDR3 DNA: TGTGCCAGTAGTATAGCCGGCGGGACCCAGTACTTC; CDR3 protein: CASSIAGGTQYF
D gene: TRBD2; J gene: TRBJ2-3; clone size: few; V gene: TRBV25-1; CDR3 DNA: TGTGCCAGCAGTGACCTAGCCGGGGGGGATACGCAGTATTTT; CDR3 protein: CASSDLAGGDTQYF
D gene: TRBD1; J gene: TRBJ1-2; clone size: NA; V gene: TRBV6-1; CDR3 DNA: TGTGCCAGCAGTAGACAGGGGGCGAACTATGGCTACACCTTC; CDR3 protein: CASSRQGANYGYTF
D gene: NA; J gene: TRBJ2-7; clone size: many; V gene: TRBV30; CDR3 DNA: TGTGCCTGGAGCAGGGGGGGGAGCTCCTACGAGCAGTACTTC; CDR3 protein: CAWSRGGSSYEQYF
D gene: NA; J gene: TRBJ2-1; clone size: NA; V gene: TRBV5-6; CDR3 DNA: TGTGCCAGCAGCTCTGACATCTACAATGAGCAGTTCTTC; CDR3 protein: CASSSDIYNEQFF
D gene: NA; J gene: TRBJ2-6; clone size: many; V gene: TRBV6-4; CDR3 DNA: TGTGCCAGCAAGGCAGGGCCTGGGGCCAACGTCCTGACTTTC; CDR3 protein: CASKAGPGANVLTF
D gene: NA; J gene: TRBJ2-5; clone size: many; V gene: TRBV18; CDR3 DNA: TGTGCCAGCTCACCAACGAACCAAGAGACCCAGTACTTC; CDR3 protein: CASSPTNQETQYF
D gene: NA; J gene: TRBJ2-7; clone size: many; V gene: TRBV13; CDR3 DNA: TGTGCCAGCAGCCCGCCCAGGGGCGAGCAGTACTTC; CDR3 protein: CASSPPRGEQYF
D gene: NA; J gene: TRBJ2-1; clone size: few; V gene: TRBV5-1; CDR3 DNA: TGCGCCAGCAGTCGACAGCTGGACAACGAGCAGTTCTTC; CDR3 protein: CASSRQLDNEQFF
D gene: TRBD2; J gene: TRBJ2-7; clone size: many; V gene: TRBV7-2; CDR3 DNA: TGTGCCAGCAGCCCCCCTAGCGGGAGAGGGGAGCAGTACTTC; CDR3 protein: CASSPPSGRGEQYF
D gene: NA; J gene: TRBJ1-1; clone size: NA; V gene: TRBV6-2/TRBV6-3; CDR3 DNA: TGTGCCAGCACCGGGGCGGCCCACACTGAAGCTTTCTTT; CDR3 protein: CASTGAAHTEAFF
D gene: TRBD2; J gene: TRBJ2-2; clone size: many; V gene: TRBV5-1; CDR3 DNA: TGCGCCAGCAGCTTGGAACTAGCGGGAGTAGTCGGGGAGCTGTTTTTT; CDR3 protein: CASSLELAGVVGELFF
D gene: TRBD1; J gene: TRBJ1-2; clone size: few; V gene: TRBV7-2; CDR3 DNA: TGTGCCAGCAGCTTAGGATTTGGGTCGGGACAGGACTATGGCTACACCTTC; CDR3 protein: CASSLGFGSGQDYGYTF
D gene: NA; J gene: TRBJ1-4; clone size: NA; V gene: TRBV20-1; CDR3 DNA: TGCAGTGCTAGACTGTCTAATGAAAAACTGTTTTTT; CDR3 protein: CSARLSNEKLFF
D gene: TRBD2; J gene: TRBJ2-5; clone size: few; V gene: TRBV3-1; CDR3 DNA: TGTGCCAGCACCCCCGGGACTAGGAGGGAAGAGACCCAGTACTTC; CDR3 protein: CASTPGTRREETQYF
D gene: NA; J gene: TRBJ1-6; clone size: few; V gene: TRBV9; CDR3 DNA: TGTGCCAGCAGCGTAGCGCCGAGTCCCACCGGTGAGCCCCTCCACTTT; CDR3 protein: CASSVAPSPTGEPLHF
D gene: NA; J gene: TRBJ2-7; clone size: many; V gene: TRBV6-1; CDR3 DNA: TGTGCCAGCAGCTACACGGGACAAGTCTACGAGCAGTACTTC; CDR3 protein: CASSYTGQVYEQYF
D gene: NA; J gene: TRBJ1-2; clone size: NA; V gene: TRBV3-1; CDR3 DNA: TGTGCCAGCAGCCAAGGTGCCACTGGCTACACCTTC; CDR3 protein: CASSQGATGYTF
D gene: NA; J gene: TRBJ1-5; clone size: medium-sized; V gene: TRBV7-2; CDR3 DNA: TGTGCCAGCAGCTTAGCTATGAATCAGCCCCAGCATTTT; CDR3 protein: CASSLAMNQPQHF
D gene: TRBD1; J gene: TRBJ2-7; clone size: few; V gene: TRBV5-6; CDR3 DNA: TGTGCCAGCAGTGGGGCATCCAGGGGGTTCGAGCAGTACTTC; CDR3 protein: CASSGASRGFEQYF
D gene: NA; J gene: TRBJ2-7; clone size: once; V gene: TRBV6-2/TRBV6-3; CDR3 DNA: TGTACCAGCCAAAATCGGGACCGCGCCTACGAGCAGTACTTC; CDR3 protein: CTSQNRDRAYEQYF
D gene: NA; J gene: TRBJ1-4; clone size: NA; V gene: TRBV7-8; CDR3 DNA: TGTGCCAGCAGCTTAGACCTGCATACAGGGAATAATGAAAAACTGTTTTTT; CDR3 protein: CASSLDLHTGNNEKLFF
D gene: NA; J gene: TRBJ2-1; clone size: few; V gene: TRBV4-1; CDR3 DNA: TGCGCCAGCAGCCTCCAGGATTTAGTCTCCTACAATGAGCAGTTCTTC; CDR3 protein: CASSLQDLVSYNEQFF
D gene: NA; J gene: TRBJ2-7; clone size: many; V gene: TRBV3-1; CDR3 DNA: TGTGCCAGCACCAGGACCGGTCCCAACGAGCAGTACTTC; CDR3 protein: CASTRTGPNEQYF
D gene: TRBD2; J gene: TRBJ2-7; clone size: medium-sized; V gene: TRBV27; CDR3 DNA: TGTGCCAGCAGTGCCACTAGCGGGAGGAAAGACGAGCAGTACTTC; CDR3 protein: CASSATSGRKDEQYF
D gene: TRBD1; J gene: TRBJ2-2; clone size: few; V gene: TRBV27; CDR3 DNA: TGTGCCAGCAGTCCCGGACAGGGCCTCAACACCGGGGAGCTGTTTTTT; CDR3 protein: CASSPGQGLNTGELFF
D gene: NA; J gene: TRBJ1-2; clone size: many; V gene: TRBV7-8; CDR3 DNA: TGTGCCAGCAGCTTATGGACCTCAAGGAGCTATGGCTACACCTTC; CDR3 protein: CASSLWTSRSYGYTF
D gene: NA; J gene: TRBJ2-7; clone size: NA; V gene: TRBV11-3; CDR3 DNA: TGTGCCAGCAGTTTCAATGGCAGGAGTCACGAGCAGTACTTC; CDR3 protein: CASSFNGRSHEQYF
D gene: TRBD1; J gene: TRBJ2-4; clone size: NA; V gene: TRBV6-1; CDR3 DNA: TGTGCCAGCAGCTTCGACAGGGAGACCAAAAACATTCAGTACTTC; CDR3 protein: CASSFDRETKNIQYF
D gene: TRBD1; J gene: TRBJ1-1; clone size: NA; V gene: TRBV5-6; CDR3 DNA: TGTGCCAGAAGCTTGGGACAGGGCACTGAAGCTTTCTTT; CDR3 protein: CARSLGQGTEAFF